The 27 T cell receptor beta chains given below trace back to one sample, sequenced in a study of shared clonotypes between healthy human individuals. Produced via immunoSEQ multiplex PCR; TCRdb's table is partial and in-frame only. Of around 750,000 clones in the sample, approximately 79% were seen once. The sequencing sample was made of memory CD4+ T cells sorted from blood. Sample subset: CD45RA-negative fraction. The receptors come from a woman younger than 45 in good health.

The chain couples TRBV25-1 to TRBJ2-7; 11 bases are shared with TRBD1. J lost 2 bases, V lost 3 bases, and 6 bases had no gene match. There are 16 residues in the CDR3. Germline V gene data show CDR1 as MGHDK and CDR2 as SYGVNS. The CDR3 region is CASSETGTGGPYEQYF. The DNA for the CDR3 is TGTGCCAGCAGTGAGACCGGGACAGGGGGACCCTACGAGCAGTACTTC.

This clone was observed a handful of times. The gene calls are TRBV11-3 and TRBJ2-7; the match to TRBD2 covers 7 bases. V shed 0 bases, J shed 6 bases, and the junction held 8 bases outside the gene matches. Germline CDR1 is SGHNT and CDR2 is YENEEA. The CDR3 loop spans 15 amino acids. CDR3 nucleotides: TGTGCCAGCAGCTTAGAGGCGGGAGAGTTCTCCGAGCAGTACTTC. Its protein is CASSLEAGEFSEQYF.

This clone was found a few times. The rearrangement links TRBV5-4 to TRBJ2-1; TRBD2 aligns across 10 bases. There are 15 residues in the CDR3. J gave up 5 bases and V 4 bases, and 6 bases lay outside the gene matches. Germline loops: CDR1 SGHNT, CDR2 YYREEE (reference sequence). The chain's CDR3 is CASSQGTSDHNEQFF. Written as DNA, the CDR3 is TGTGCCAGCAGCCAAGGGACTAGCGACCACAATGAGCAGTTCTTC.

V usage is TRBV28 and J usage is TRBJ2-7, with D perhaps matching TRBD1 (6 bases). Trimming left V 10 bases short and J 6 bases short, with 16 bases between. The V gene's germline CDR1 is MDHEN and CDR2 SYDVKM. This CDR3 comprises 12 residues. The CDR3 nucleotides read TGTGCCACCACCCCAGAACAGGGCGAGCAGTACTTC. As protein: CATTPEQGEQYF.

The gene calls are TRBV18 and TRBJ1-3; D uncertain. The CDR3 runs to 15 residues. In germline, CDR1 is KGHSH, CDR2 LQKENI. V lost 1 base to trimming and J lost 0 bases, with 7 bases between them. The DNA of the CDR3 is TGTGCCAGCTCACCACAGTGGGGCTCTGGAAACACCATATATTTT. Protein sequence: CASSPQWGSGNTIYF.

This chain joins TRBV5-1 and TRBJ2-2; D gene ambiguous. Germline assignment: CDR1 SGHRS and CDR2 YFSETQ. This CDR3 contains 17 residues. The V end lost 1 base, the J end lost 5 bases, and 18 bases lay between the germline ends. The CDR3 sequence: CASSLKFLPFPTGELFF. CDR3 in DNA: TGCGCCAGCAGCTTGAAATTCCTCCCCTTCCCAACCGGGGAGCTGTTTTTT.

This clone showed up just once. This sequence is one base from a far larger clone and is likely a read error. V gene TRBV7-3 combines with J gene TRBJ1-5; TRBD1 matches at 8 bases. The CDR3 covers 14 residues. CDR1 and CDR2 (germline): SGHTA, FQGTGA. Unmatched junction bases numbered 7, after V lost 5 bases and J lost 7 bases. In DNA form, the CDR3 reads TGTGCCAGCAGCCCAGGACAGGGCCGCCAGCCCCAGCATTTT. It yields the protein CASSPGQGRQPQHF.

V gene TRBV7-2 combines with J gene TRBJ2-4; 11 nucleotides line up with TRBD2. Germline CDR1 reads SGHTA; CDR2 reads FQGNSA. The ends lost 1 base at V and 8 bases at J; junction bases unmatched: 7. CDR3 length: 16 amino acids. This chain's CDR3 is CASSLELAGVRDIQYF. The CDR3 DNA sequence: TGTGCCAGCAGCTTAGAACTAGCGGGAGTCAGGGACATTCAGTACTTC. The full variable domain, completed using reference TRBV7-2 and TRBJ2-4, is GAGVSQSPSNKVTEKGKDVELRCDPISGHTALYWYRQSLGQGLEFLIYFQGNSAPDKSGLPSDRFSAERTGGSVSTLTIQRTQQEDSAVYLCASSLELAGVRDIQYFGAGTRLSVL.

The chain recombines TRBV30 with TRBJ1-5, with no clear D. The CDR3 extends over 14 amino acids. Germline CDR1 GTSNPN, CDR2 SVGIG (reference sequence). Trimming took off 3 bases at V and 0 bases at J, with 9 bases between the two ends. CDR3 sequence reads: CAWSGHTSNQPQHF. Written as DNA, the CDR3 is TGTGCCTGGAGCGGGCATACTAGCAATCAGCCCCAGCATTTT.

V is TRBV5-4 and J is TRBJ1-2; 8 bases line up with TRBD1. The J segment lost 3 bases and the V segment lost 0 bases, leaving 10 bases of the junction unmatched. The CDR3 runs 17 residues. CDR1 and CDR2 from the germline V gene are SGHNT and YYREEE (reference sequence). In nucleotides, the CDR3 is TGTGCCAGCAGCTTGGATGGGACAGGTCGACCATACTATGGCTACACCTTC. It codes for CASSLDGTGRPYYGYTF.

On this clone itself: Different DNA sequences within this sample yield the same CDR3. The CDR3 DNA reads TGTGCCAGCTCCACTCGGGACAGGGGGTATTATGGCTACACCTTC. This gives the protein CASSTRDRGYYGYTF. The rearrangement uses TRBV28 and TRBJ1-2, with 11 bases aligning to TRBD1. With 8 bases clipped from V and 5 bases from J, the junction kept 10 bases outside the gene matches. The CDR3 runs to 15 residues. CDR1 and CDR2 (germline): MDHEN, SYDVKM.

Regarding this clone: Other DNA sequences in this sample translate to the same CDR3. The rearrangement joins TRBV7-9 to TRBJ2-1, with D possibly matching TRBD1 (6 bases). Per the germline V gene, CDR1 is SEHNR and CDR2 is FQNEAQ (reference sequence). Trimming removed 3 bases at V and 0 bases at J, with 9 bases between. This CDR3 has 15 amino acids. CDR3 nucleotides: TGTGCCAGCAGCTTGGGGGCTGCCTCCTACAATGAGCAGTTCTTC. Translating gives CASSLGAASYNEQFF.

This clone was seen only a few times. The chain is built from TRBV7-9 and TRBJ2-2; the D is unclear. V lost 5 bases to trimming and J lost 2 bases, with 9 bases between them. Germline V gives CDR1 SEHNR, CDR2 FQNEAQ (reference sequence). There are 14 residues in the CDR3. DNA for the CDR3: TGTGCCAGCAGCCCTAACAGAAACACCGGGGAGCTGTTTTTT. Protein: CASSPNRNTGELFF.

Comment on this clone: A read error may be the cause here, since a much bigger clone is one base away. CDR3 nucleotides: TGTGCCAGTAGTATATCTAGCGGCACCTACGAGCAGTACTTC. Its protein is CASSISSGTYEQYF. This chain connects TRBV19 to TRBJ2-7; 7 bases line up with TRBD2. Trimming took 2 bases from V and 2 from J; bases not matched to a gene: 3. Germline loops: CDR1 LNHDA, CDR2 SQIVND (reference sequence). The CDR3 covers 14 residues.

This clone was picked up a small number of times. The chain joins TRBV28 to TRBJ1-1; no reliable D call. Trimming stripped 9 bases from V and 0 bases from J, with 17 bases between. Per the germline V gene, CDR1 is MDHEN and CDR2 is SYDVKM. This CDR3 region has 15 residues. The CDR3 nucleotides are TGTGCCAGTCGTCACAGTAGGCCAATGAACACTGAAGCTTTCTTT. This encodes CASRHSRPMNTEAFF.

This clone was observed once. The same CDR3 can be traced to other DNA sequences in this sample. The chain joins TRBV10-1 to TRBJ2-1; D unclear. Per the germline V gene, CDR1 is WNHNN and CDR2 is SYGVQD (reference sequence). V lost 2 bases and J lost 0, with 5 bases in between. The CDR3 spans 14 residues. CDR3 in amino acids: CASSEGDSYNEQFF. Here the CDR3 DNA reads TGCGCCAGCAGTGAGGGGGACTCCTACAATGAGCAGTTCTTC.

The CDR3 sequence: CASSSVTSGNPNTGELFF. In nucleotides, the CDR3 is TGTGCCAGCAGTTCCGTGACTAGCGGGAACCCAAACACCGGGGAGCTGTTTTTT. V and J are TRBV28 and TRBJ2-2; 11 bases match TRBD2. V trimming: 4 bases; J trimming: 2 bases; junction bases outside the gene matches: 9. The germline V gene has CDR1 MDHEN and CDR2 SYDVKM. CDR3 length: 18 residues.

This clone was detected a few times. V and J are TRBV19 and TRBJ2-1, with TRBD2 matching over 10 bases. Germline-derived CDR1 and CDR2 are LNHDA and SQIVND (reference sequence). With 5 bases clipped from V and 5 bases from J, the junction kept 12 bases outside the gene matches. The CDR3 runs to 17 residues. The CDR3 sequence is CASSEGLAGAGDNEQFF. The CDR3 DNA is TGTGCCAGTAGTGAAGGTCTAGCGGGAGCAGGGGACAATGAGCAGTTCTTC. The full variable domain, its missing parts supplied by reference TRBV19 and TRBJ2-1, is DGGITQSPKYLFRKEGQNVTLSCEQNLNHDAMYWYRQDPGQGLRLIYYSQIVNDFQKGDIAEGYSVSREKKESFPLTVTSAQKNPTAFYLCASSEGLAGAGDNEQFFGPGTRLTVL.

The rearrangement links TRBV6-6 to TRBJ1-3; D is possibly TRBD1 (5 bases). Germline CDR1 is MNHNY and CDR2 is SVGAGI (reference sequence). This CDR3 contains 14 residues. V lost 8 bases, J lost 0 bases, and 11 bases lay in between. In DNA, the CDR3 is TGTGCCAGCGGGGCGGATTACTCTGGAAACACCATATATTTT. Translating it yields CASGADYSGNTIYF.

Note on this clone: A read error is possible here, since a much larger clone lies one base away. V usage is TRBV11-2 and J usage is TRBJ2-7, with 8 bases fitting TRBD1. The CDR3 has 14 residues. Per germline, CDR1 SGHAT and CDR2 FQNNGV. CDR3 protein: CTSSLTGVGYEQYF. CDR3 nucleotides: TGTACCAGCAGCTTGACAGGGGTAGGGTACGAGCAGTACTTC.

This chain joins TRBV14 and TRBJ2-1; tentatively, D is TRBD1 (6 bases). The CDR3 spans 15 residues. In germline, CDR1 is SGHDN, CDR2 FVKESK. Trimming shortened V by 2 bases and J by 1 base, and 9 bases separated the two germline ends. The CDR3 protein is CASSQLGQSYNEQFF. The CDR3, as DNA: TGTGCCAGCAGCCAATTGGGACAATCCTACAATGAGCAGTTCTTC.

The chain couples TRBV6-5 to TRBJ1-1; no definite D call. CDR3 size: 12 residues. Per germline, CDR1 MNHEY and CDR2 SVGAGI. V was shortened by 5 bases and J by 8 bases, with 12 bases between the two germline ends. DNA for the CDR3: TGTGCCAGCAGTGTCCCCAACCAGGAAGCTTTCTTT. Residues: CASSVPNQEAFF.

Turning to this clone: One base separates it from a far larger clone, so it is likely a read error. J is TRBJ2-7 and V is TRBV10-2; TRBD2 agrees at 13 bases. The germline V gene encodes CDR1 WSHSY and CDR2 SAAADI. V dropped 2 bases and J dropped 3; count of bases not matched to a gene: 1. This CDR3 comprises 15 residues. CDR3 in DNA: TGCGCCAGCAGTGAGGGACTAGCGGGAGTCTACGAGCAGTACTTC. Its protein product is CASSEGLAGVYEQYF.

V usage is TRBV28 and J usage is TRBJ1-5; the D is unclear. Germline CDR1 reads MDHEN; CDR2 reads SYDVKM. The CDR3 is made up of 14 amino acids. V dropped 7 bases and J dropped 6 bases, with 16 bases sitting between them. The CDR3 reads CASTLMSAGQPQHF. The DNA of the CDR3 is TGTGCCAGCACCTTAATGTCCGCGGGTCAGCCCCAGCATTTT.

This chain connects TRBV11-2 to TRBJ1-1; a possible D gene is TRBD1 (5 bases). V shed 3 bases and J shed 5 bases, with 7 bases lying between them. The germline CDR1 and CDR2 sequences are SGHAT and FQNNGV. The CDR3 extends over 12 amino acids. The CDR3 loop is CASSFEGTEAFF. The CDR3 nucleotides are TGTGCCAGCAGCTTTGAGGGGACTGAAGCTTTCTTT.

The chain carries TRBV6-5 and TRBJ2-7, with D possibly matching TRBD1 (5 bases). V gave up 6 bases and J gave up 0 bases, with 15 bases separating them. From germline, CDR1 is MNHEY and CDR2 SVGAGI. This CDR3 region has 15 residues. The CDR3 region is CASRPGPGRSYEQYF. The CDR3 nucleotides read TGTGCCAGCAGACCCGGCCCAGGGCGCTCCTACGAGCAGTACTTC.

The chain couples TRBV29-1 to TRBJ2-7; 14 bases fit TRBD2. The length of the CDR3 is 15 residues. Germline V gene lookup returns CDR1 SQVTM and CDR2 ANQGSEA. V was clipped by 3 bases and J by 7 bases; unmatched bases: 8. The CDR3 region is CSVDLGTSGRGEQYF. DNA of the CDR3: TGCAGCGTTGACCTCGGGACTAGCGGGAGAGGTGAGCAGTACTTC.